These 3 T cell receptor beta chains were all obtained from the same sample, sequenced in a study of T cell repertoires in cytomegalovirus infection. MiXCR was run by TCRdb on the reads, yielding one entry per CDR3 protein. The sample has under 800,000 distinct CDR3 sequences; 20% to 30% are singletons. Sequencing was performed on CD8+ T cells from PBMCs. These receptor sequences come from a human donor in good health (CMV status not recorded). Some clones in this sample may be carry-over from other donors' samples.

Ten or more counts support this clonotype. This chain joins TRBV7-2 and TRBJ1-4; a possible D gene is TRBD1 (5 bases). The V gene's germline CDR1 is SGHTA and CDR2 FQGNSA. The CDR3 is 15 amino acids. With 5 bases removed from V and 8 bases from J, the gap between germline ends came to 18 bases. The CDR3, as DNA: TGTGCCAGCAGCCCCCCGGGGGGGGTAGGAGAAAAACTGTTTTTT. Amino acid sequence: CASSPPGGVGEKLFF.

This clonotype was counted many times. The chain employs TRBV7-2 and TRBJ2-2; D not resolved. Germline CDR1 is SGHTA and CDR2 is FQGNSA. V lost 3 bases, J lost 4 bases, and 6 bases lay in between. This CDR3 spans 13 amino acids. CDR3 residues: CASSLLATGELFF. Here the CDR3 DNA reads TGTGCCAGCAGCTTGTTGGCCACCGGGGAGCTGTTTTTT.

Many counts were recorded for this clonotype. This chain links TRBV7-6 with TRBJ1-2; 10 bases agree with TRBD1. This CDR3 region has 12 residues. From germline, CDR1 is SGHVS and CDR2 FNYEAQ. Trimming cost V 3 bases and J 8 bases; bases outside gene matches: 0. CDR3 bases: TGTGCCAGCAGCTTGACAGGGGGCGGCTACACCTTC. It is translated as CASSLTGGGYTF.